This T cell receptor beta chain was identified during a study of cytomegalovirus exposure and HLA in healthy donors. Study-wide background: Approximately 81% of 398 genotyped donors fell in the Caucasian-associated ancestry cluster. Overall study findings and caveats: A reported reduction in N-insertions relative to the 666-donor mean was seen in an Asian-associated ancestry cluster in a later analysis. Further analysis was carried out later, and it showed several of the most significant clusters appearing linked to common viral pathogens.

Only a few counts were recorded for this clone. Its antigen is unknown. The primer mix had 60 Vbeta and 13 Jbeta primers. Some clones are missing from TCRdb's copy, which holds only in-frame ones; the method was immunoSEQ multiplex PCR. Of fewer than 200,000 clones listed, 70% to 80% are singletons. Germline-derived CDR1 and CDR2 are LNHDA and SQIVND (reference sequence). The V gene end was trimmed by 1 base and the J gene end by 1 base; junction bases not matched to a gene: 7. This CDR3 comprises 17 residues. The TCR was taken from a man between 60 and 70 years old in good health and CMV-seronegative. Sequenced sample: PBMCs. The chain employs TRBV19 and TRBJ2-4, with TRBD1 identical over 7 bases. Written as DNA, the CDR3 is TGTGCCAGTAGTATAGGACAGGGTTCGATTGCCAAAAACATTCAGTACTTC. It is translated as CASSIGQGSIAKNIQYF.